These 15 T cell receptor beta chains originate from one sample sequenced in a study of blood T cell repertoires in COVID-19. Sequenced by immunoSEQ multiplex PCR; TCRdb stores in-frame clones only, minus some. The sample holds about 160,000 clones, 80% to 90% seen once. Sequencing was done on a sample of peripheral blood. These receptors all come from a man between 65 and 85 years old with acute or convalescent COVID-19.

This clone was picked up one time. The chain is built from TRBV20-1 and TRBJ2-2; 7 bases line up with TRBD2. The CDR3 consists of 16 residues. The J segment lost 1 base and the V segment lost 3 bases, leaving 8 bases of the junction unmatched. The germline gives CDR1 DFQATT, CDR2 SNEGSKA (reference sequence). The chain's CDR3 is CSASWAGLKNTGELFF. CDR3 nucleotides: TGCAGTGCTAGTTGGGCGGGACTAAAGAACACCGGGGAGCTGTTTTTT.

The V and J genes are TRBV11-2 and TRBJ2-1; 14 nucleotides line up with TRBD2. Trimming cost V 5 bases and J 7 bases; bases outside gene matches: 4. The CDR3 is 15 residues long. The V gene's germline CDR1 is SGHAT and CDR2 FQNNGV. The CDR3 DNA is TGTGCCAGCAGCCCCCGGACTAGCGGGAGGAATGAGCAGTTCTTC. It translates to CASSPRTSGRNEQFF.

This chain connects TRBV29-1 to TRBJ2-5; no firm D call. The CDR3 is 12 amino acids. Trimming stripped 3 bases from V and 4 bases from J, with 9 bases between. Germline V gene data show CDR1 as SQVTM and CDR2 as ANQGSEA. This CDR3 reads CSVEARRETQYF. The DNA of the CDR3 is TGCAGCGTTGAGGCTAGGAGAGAGACCCAGTACTTC.

CDR3 in DNA: TGTGCCAGCAGCTGGCGGGAGGTCACAGATACGCAGTATTTT. Its translation is CASSWREVTDTQYF. This chain joins TRBV6-5 and TRBJ2-3, with 8 bases identical to TRBD2. The CDR3 length is 14 residues. Germline V gives CDR1 MNHEY, CDR2 SVGAGI. V shed 6 bases and J 2 bases; nucleotides not matched to a gene: 4.

The chain is built from TRBV7-9 and TRBJ1-2; 11 positions agree with TRBD1. The V gene end was trimmed by 1 base and the J gene end by 3 bases; junction bases not matched to a gene: 13. From germline, CDR1 is SEHNR and CDR2 FQNEAQ (reference sequence). CDR3 length: 19 amino acids. The CDR3 is CASSLEGIPGQGGDYGYTF. The CDR3 DNA reads TGTGCCAGCAGCTTAGAAGGTATCCCGGGACAGGGGGGAGACTATGGCTACACCTTC.

This clone was detected a few times. The chain joins TRBV5-4 to TRBJ2-3, with D unresolved. Germline V gene data show CDR1 as SGHNT and CDR2 as YYREEE (reference sequence). The CDR3 length is 15 residues. The ends were cut back, 6 bases at V and 0 bases at J, with 14 bases in the middle. This CDR3 reads CASTPESFSTDTQYF. The DNA of the CDR3 is TGTGCCAGCACCCCGGAGAGTTTTAGCACAGATACGCAGTATTTT.

This clone showed up just once. The chain joins TRBV28 to TRBJ2-5; possibly TRBD1 for D (6 bases). Germline CDR1 MDHEN, CDR2 SYDVKM. V lost 6 bases and J 0 bases, leaving 20 bases between the germline ends. The CDR3 loop spans 17 amino acids. CDR3 bases: TGTGCCAGCAGAACAATGTCGGGCAGGGGAAACCAAGAGACCCAGTACTTC. It is translated as CASRTMSGRGNQETQYF.

The chain uses TRBV28 and TRBJ1-2, with D perhaps TRBD1 (6 bases). V was pared by 8 bases and J by 3 bases, with 10 bases between. The CDR3 loop spans 12 amino acids. CDR1 is MDHEN, CDR2 SYDVKM, per germline. In DNA form, the CDR3 reads TGTGCCAGCTCTCAGGGGTACTATGGCTACACCTTC. It codes for CASSQGYYGYTF.

This clone appeared a single time. The chain uses TRBV7-2 and TRBJ2-5; 13 bases agree with TRBD2. CDR3 size: 16 residues. The V gene end was trimmed by 4 bases and the J gene end by 4 bases; junction bases not matched to a gene: 6. Germline CDR1 SGHTA, CDR2 FQGNSA. The CDR3 here is CASSSRLAGGGETQYF. In nucleotides, the CDR3 is TGTGCCAGCAGCTCCCGACTAGCGGGAGGAGGAGAGACCCAGTACTTC.

The rearrangement links TRBV19 to TRBJ2-1; 7 bases are a match to TRBD2. V lost 0 bases, J lost 7 bases, and 6 bases stayed unmatched. Per germline, CDR1 LNHDA and CDR2 SQIVND (reference sequence). CDR3 size: 15 residues. CDR3 bases: TGTGCCAGTAGTATAGAGGCGGGAGTGAAAAATGAGCAGTTCTTC. Residues: CASSIEAGVKNEQFF. Variable domain in full (rest from reference TRBV19 and TRBJ2-1): DGGITQSPKYLFRKEGQNVTLSCEQNLNHDAMYWYRQDPGQGLRLIYYSQIVNDFQKGDIAEGYSVSREKKESFPLTVTSAQKNPTAFYLCASSIEAGVKNEQFFGPGTRLTVL.

This clone came up a few times. The chain has TRBV6-1 and TRBJ1-2, with D uncertain. Between the trimmed V and J ends, which lost 6 bases and 6 bases, there was a span of 17 bases. Germline V CDR1 and CDR2: MNHNS, SASEGT. This CDR3 contains 14 residues. The CDR3 DNA is TGTGCCAGCAGCCGACCCGGCAGGTCTGATGGCTACACCTTC. It is translated as CASSRPGRSDGYTF.

V usage is TRBV14 and J usage is TRBJ2-7; 11 bases agree with TRBD1. V dropped 1 base and J dropped 2; count of bases not matched to a gene: 10. Germline lookup yields CDR1 SGHDN and CDR2 FVKESK. The length of the CDR3 is 18 residues. DNA of the CDR3: TGTGCCAGCAGCCAAGCTCGGACAGGGGGCCCTCTACCCTACGAGCAGTACTTC. Protein: CASSQARTGGPLPYEQYF.

The genes are TRBV7-9 and TRBJ2-1; tentative D call: TRBD1 (6 bases). V gave up 3 bases and J gave up 9 bases, with 18 bases separating them. Germline assignment: CDR1 SEHNR and CDR2 FQNEAQ (reference sequence). The CDR3 runs to 15 residues. The CDR3 reads CASSFVQGKGREQFF. CDR3 sequence (DNA): TGTGCCAGCAGCTTTGTACAGGGCAAGGGACGTGAGCAGTTCTTC.

This clone was seen a single time. Written as DNA, the CDR3 is TGTGCCAGCACTACCCTTTCGGACACTGAAGCTTTCTTT. Translation: CASTTLSDTEAFF. The chain combines TRBV12-3 or TRBV12-4 with TRBJ1-1, with D uncertain. This CDR3 contains 13 residues. The V and J ends lost 7 bases and 3 bases respectively, with 12 bases between them.

CDR3 in DNA: TGTGCCAGCAGTGAACAGGATGGTAATCAGCCCCAGCATTTT. Encoded protein: CASSEQDGNQPQHF. This rearrangement joins TRBV6-1 to TRBJ1-5; unclear D gene. The germline V gene encodes CDR1 MNHNS and CDR2 SASEGT. This CDR3 is 14 amino acids long. The V and J ends lost 2 bases and 4 bases respectively, with 9 bases between them.